This TCR beta chain comes out of a study of monozygotic twins with inflammatory bowel disease (dated by TCRdb to 2018 to 2020). Notes on the research overall: A total of about 28 monozygotic twin pairs were included in the full study, comprising nine German pairs (four IBD-concordant, five IBD-discordant) and 19 IBD-discordant Danish pairs. The search for disease-associated traits relied mainly on comparing IBD patients with their genetically identical healthy co-twins within discordant pairs. Each individual had, on average, about 151 000 unique TCRalpha sequences and 181 000 unique TCRbeta sequences available for analysis.

Spanning cysteine to phenylalanine, the CDR3 consists of 16 amino acids. No DNA has been recorded. Reading the germline V gene gives CDR1 MNHEY and CDR2 SVGEGT. In the case of this clonotype: There is no known antigen for this receptor.

Beyond this particular receptor, the publication reports: Concordant and discordant twins showed no difference in repertoire similarity, possibly because of limited statistical power. A decrease in TCRbeta repertoire diversity, as measured by inverse Simpson index, was observed in IBD patients compared with their healthy co-twins. No single strong signal or clonotype linked to IBD turned up in the results, so the idea that one exists was not supported. Different T cell subtypes could not be distinguished in the analysis. Because patients were on differing immunosuppressive treatments, the repertoires may have picked up extra background noise and inter-individual variability. Compared with healthy twins, IBD patients had fewer clonotypes in common with other individuals, a difference most pronounced in patients showing signs of disease activity.

The library came from 5' RACE. Each TCR library was prepared from around 3,400 ng of total RNA. For each sample, cDNA synthesis was carried out in eight separate reactions using SMARTScribe reverse transcriptase. During cDNA synthesis, unique molecular identifiers containing a 6-nucleotide sample barcode were introduced by template switching. TCRalpha and TCRbeta cDNA was amplified by two nested PCRs of roughly 15 and 9 cycles, with bead purification after each PCR. Before amplification, the cDNA was treated with uracil DNA-glycosylase and purified using the QIAquick PCR purification kit. In the second PCR, Illumina TruSeq-compatible adapters and sample-specific barcodes were added. TapeStation and Qubit were used to check library quality and concentration, and about 4.5 ng of each library was pooled. The pooled libraries were sequenced with 2 x 100 bp reads and custom sequencing primers on an Illumina HiSeq2500 single-index Rapid Run. The authors processed their data as follows. MiGEC version 1.2.6 was used for UMI-based consensus assembly, which corrected PCR and sequencing errors. MiXCR version 2.1.1 handled V(D)J alignment, clonotype assembly and CDR3 extraction. Gene usage, clonotype sharing and MAIT/NKT TCR abundance were normalised by analysing the top 1000, 10 000 and 20 000 clonotypes per sample. After downsampling to 27 000 UMIs, diversity was calculated as the inverse Simpson index using the vegan R package. Paired Mann-Whitney U tests were applied to discordant twin pairs, and Benjamini-Hochberg correction was used for multiple testing. The reads underwent TCRdb reprocessing, giving one record for each CDR3 protein sequence and no DNA. The authors' filters were not applied to this entry. The sample table gives around 150,000 distinct CDR3 sequences. The top ten clonotypes cover 2.4% of the sample.

From each donor, a roughly 2.3 ml peripheral blood sample was drawn into PAXgene tubes and stored at -80 degrees C. Without any T cell sorting, total RNA was extracted from whole blood using the PAXgene blood miRNA kit on an automated QIAcube. Peripheral blood from monozygotic twin pairs who were concordant or discordant for inflammatory bowel disease underwent deep TCRalpha and TCRbeta repertoire profiling using unique molecular barcoding. Smoking habits were recorded for all twin pairs, and individuals were classified as current, former or never smokers. Sequences were obtained from blood. The chain employs TRBV6-2 or TRBV6-3 and TRBJ2-3; TCRdb's assignment of TRBD2 cannot be checked, as there is no DNA. The sequence derives from a human donor with ulcerative colitis or Crohn's disease, or a healthy co-twin of an affected twin (not recorded which). The CDR3 protein: CASSYPTREPSDTQYF.